One and the same sample provided the 18 T cell receptor beta chains below, sequenced in a study of cytomegalovirus exposure and HLA in healthy donors. The assay was immunoSEQ multiplex PCR, and TCRdb's table has in-frame clones only and misses some. The table shows about 200,000 clones, with roughly 83% occurring only once. Input material: PBMCs. These receptors came from a woman aged 18-29 years in good health and CMV-seronegative.

The chain has TRBV27 and TRBJ2-5, with TRBD1 identical over 8 bases. Germline values: CDR1 MNHEY, CDR2 SMNVEV (reference sequence). The length of the CDR3 is 14 residues. Losses at the gene ends were 5 bases for V and 4 bases for J; bases not matched to a gene: 6. CDR3 protein: CASSDLDRGETQYF. The CDR3 DNA follows: TGTGCCAGCAGTGACCTAGACAGGGGAGAGACCCAGTACTTC.

This chain links TRBV9 with TRBJ2-5, with a weak D call TRBD1 (6 bases). Germline V gene sequence: CDR1 SGDLS, CDR2 YYNGEE. The CDR3 runs 15 residues. V was shortened by 4 bases and J by 5 bases, with 18 bases between the two germline ends. CDR3 nucleotide sequence: TGTGCCAGCAGCCAAAAAGGGGCAGGGGTGGAGACCCAGTACTTC. Translating gives CASSQKGAGVETQYF.

The chain carries TRBV28 and TRBJ2-7, with 8 positions matching TRBD2. The trim removed 6 bases at V and 3 bases at J, leaving 4 bases unmatched. The CDR3 covers 13 residues. The germline V gene has CDR1 MDHEN and CDR2 SYDVKM. Written as DNA, the CDR3 is TGTGCCAGCAGATTAGCGGGGCACTACGAGCAGTACTTC. Encoded protein: CASRLAGHYEQYF. Drawing the rest from reference TRBV28 and TRBJ2-7, the complete variable domain is DVKVTQSSRYLVKRTGEKVFLECVQDMDHENMFWYRQDPGLGLRLIYFSYDVKMKEKGDIPEGYSVSREKKERFSLILESASTNQTSMYLCASRLAGHYEQYFGPGTRLTVT.

This sequence joins TRBV19 and TRBJ2-7, with D unresolved. CDR1 is LNHDA, CDR2 SQIVND, per germline (reference sequence). The CDR3 spans 14 residues. Trimming left V 1 base short and J 6 bases short, with 13 bases between. CDR3 coding DNA: TGTGCCAGTAGTATAGCTCCCCACGCTCCCGAGCAGTACTTC. It encodes CASSIAPHAPEQYF.

The chain joins TRBV9 to TRBJ2-3; 8 nucleotides match TRBD2. V was clipped by 0 bases and J by 1 base; unmatched bases: 7. CDR1 SGDLS and CDR2 YYNGEE come from the germline V gene. This CDR3 spans 17 amino acids. The CDR3 DNA reads as TGTGCCAGCAGCGTAGCGTCTAGCGGGTCCCGCACAGATACGCAGTATTTT. Protein product: CASSVASSGSRTDTQYF.

Points on this clone: Other DNA sequences in this sample translate to the same CDR3. V and J are TRBV9 and TRBJ1-1; D may be TRBD1 (6 bases). Germline V gene data show CDR1 as SGDLS and CDR2 as YYNGEE. This CDR3 is 13 amino acids long. V was pared by 0 bases and J by 4 bases, with 7 bases between. The DNA for the CDR3 is TGTGCCAGCAGCGTAGAGGGGGGCACTGAAGCTTTCTTT. It specifies CASSVEGGTEAFF.

The chain uses TRBV30 and TRBJ1-5, with 8 positions matching TRBD1. With 0 bases clipped from V and 6 bases from J, the junction kept 13 bases outside the gene matches. The CDR3 is made up of 17 amino acids. Germline V gives CDR1 GTSNPN, CDR2 SVGIG (reference sequence). The CDR3 is CAWSVQGGQGLRQPQHF. The CDR3 DNA reads as TGTGCCTGGAGTGTACAGGGGGGGCAGGGGCTTCGTCAGCCCCAGCATTTT.

This chain joins TRBV7-9 and TRBJ1-4; 7 positions agree with TRBD1. The trim removed 3 bases at V and 8 bases at J, leaving 6 bases unmatched. The CDR3 totals 14 residues. Germline V lookup: CDR1 SEHNR, CDR2 FQNEAQ (reference sequence). The CDR3 bases are TGTGCCAGCAGCTTCACAGGGGTACGAGAAAAACTGTTTTTT. Translating it yields CASSFTGVREKLFF. Full variable domain (rest looked up from reference TRBV7-9 and TRBJ1-4): DTGVSQNPRHKITKRGQNVTFRCDPISEHNRLYWYRQTLGQGPEFLTYFQNEAQLEKSRLLSDRFSAERPKGSFSTLEIQRTEQGDSAMYLCASSFTGVREKLFFGSGTQLSVL.

This clone was seen only a few times. V gene TRBV19 combines with J gene TRBJ1-5; D call uncertain. V dropped 4 bases and J dropped 4 bases, with 11 bases sitting between them. Germline assignment: CDR1 LNHDA and CDR2 SQIVND (reference sequence). This CDR3 has 14 residues. This CDR3 is CASSTDKTNQPQHF. CDR3 nucleotide sequence: TGTGCCAGTAGTACTGATAAGACTAATCAGCCCCAGCATTTT.

This clone was recorded a few times. The CDR3: CASSEPGAVSNQPQHF. As DNA, the CDR3 is TGCGCCAGCAGTGAGCCTGGGGCAGTTAGCAATCAGCCCCAGCATTTT. The chain uses TRBV10-1 and TRBJ1-5, with D maybe TRBD1 (5 bases). The germline V and J ends were trimmed by 2 bases and 0 bases, with 11 bases remaining between them. Germline V lookup: CDR1 WNHNN, CDR2 SYGVQD (reference sequence). The CDR3 loop spans 16 amino acids.

In its sample, this clone was seen once. The chain recombines TRBV21-1 with TRBJ1-1. TRBV21-1 corresponds to a pseudogene. This CDR3 is built from 16 residues. The chain's CDR3 is CASSKGRAGTHTEAFF. The CDR3 DNA sequence: TGTGCCAGCAGCAAGGGCCGGGCCGGGACGCACACTGAAGCTTTCTTT.

The rearrangement uses TRBV6-1 and TRBJ2-7; 8 nucleotides align to TRBD1. The trim removed 6 bases at V and 1 base at J, leaving 8 bases unmatched. The CDR3 loop spans 15 amino acids. The germline gives CDR1 MNHNS, CDR2 SASEGT. For the CDR3, the DNA is TGTGCCAGCAGCGGGGACAGGCGAGGATCCTACGAGCAGTACTTC. This codes for CASSGDRRGSYEQYF.

V is TRBV9 and J is TRBJ1-2, with 9 nucleotides matching TRBD1. The junction had 11 bases not matched to a gene; V was cut back by 4 bases and J by 7 bases. CDR1 SGDLS and CDR2 YYNGEE come from the germline V gene. The CDR3 is 15 amino acids. CDR3 loop: CASSPYGQGRGGYTF. The CDR3 bases are TGTGCCAGCAGCCCATACGGACAGGGGAGGGGTGGCTACACCTTC.

This rearrangement joins TRBV5-1 to TRBJ1-2; D possibly corresponds to TRBD1 (6 bases). Trimming stripped 4 bases from V and 4 bases from J, with 29 bases between. The germline V gene has CDR1 SGHRS and CDR2 YFSETQ. The CDR3 consists of 19 residues. The CDR3 DNA sequence: TGCGCCAGCAGCCGCCGGTCCGATGAGCCGGGGGGCATTACCTATGGCTACACCTTC. Residues: CASSRRSDEPGGITYGYTF.

The gene calls are TRBV5-1 and TRBJ1-4; the D gene is possibly TRBD1 (5 bases). V lost 3 bases to trimming and J lost 6 bases, with 15 bases between them. The CDR3 consists of 15 residues. The germline V gene has CDR1 SGHRS and CDR2 YFSETQ. The CDR3 here is CASSSSEGLHEKLFF. The CDR3 nucleotides are TGCGCCAGCAGCTCTTCGGAGGGGCTCCATGAAAAACTGTTTTTT.

The chain employs TRBV2 and TRBJ2-2, with 7 bases that match TRBD2. Germline V CDR1 and CDR2: SNHLY, FYNNEI. The CDR3 is 15 residues long. V shed 4 bases and J 6 bases; nucleotides not matched to a gene: 8. DNA for the CDR3: TGTGCCAGCAGTGTGCTTCCGGGGGGTTCCGGGGAGCTGTTTTTT. Its translation is CASSVLPGGSGELFF.

J is TRBJ2-7 and V is TRBV5-6; D assignment may be TRBD1 or TRBD2 (5 bases each). The V gene lost 4 bases and the J gene lost 0 bases, with 11 bases spanning the gap. From germline, CDR1 is SGHDT and CDR2 YYEEEE. The CDR3 length is 14 residues. CDR3 sequence (DNA): TGTGCCAGCAGCAAAGGGGACGGCTCCTACGAGCAGTACTTC. It encodes CASSKGDGSYEQYF. Together with reference TRBV5-6 and TRBJ2-7, the CDR3 gives the full variable domain: DAGVTQSPTHLIKTRGQQVTLRCSPKSGHDTVSWYQQALGQGPQFIFQYYEEEERQRGNFPDRFSGHQFPNYSSELNVNALLLGDSALYLCASSKGDGSYEQYFGPGTRLTVT.

This CDR3 is CASSSIRGGARETQYF. Here the CDR3 DNA reads TGTGCCAGCAGCTCCATCAGAGGTGGGGCACGAGAGACCCAGTACTTC. J is TRBJ2-5 and V is TRBV11-2; tentative D call: TRBD1 (5 bases). CDR3 length: 16 amino acids. V dropped 4 bases and J dropped 4 bases, with 19 bases sitting between them. In germline, CDR1 is SGHAT, CDR2 FQNNGV.